A single sample gave rise to the 25 T cell receptor beta chains below, sequenced in a study of vaccination effects on CD4 cells after COVID-19. Before sequencing took place, the ViraFEST assay used viral peptide pools to expand antigen-specific CD4+ T cells. Isolating CD4+ T cells followed 9 to 10 days of culture. Two-dose BNT162b2 or mRNA-1273 vaccination was given to participants. The table came from immunoSEQ multiplex PCR; TCRdb's copy has only in-frame clones and leaves some out. The sample shows roughly 59,000 clones, just under 80% of them seen only once. No cognate antigen is known for these TCRs. Here the sequenced sample was CD4+ T cells from PBMCs cultured with HCoV-OC43 spike peptides, taken after COVID-19 vaccination. Subset reported: HCoV-OC43 spike overlapping peptide pool stimulation. These receptors originate from a human donor who received a COVID-19 vaccine.

This clone was counted once. The genes are TRBV4-3 and TRBJ1-6, with 7 bases lining up with TRBD1. CDR3 size: 18 residues. Germline CDR1 and CDR2: LGHNA and YSLEER. V shed 4 bases and J 8 bases; nucleotides not matched to a gene: 17. CDR3: CASSRSNPKTGLDSPLHF. Here the CDR3 DNA reads TGCGCCAGCAGCCGATCAAACCCTAAGACAGGGTTGGATTCACCCCTCCACTTT.

This chain uses TRBV10-3 with TRBJ1-4; D possibly corresponds to TRBD1 (5 bases). The CDR3 has 14 residues. From germline, CDR1 is ENHRY and CDR2 SYGVKD. V gave up 4 bases and J gave up 5 bases, with 11 bases separating them. CDR3 DNA: TGTGCCATCAGTGGCCCAGGACAAAATGAAAAACTGTTTTTT. It translates to CAISGPGQNEKLFF.

The CDR3 loop reads CASSPHFTETQYF. DNA of the CDR3: TGCGCCAGCAGCCCTCATTTTACAGAGACCCAGTACTTC. This chain joins TRBV4-3 and TRBJ2-5, with no clear D. The ends were cut back, 4 bases at V and 4 bases at J, with 10 bases in the middle. The germline V gene encodes CDR1 LGHNA and CDR2 YSLEER. The CDR3 has 13 residues.

The chain carries TRBV3-1 (or the pseudogene TRBV3-2) and TRBJ2-5; the D call may be TRBD1 or TRBD2 (5 bases each). V was clipped by 3 bases and J by 4 bases, with 9 bases between them. This CDR3 region has 13 residues. In germline, CDR1 is LGHDT, CDR2 YNNKEL (reference sequence). The CDR3: CASSHRDGETQYF. The CDR3 coding sequence is TGTGCCAGCAGCCATCGGGACGGAGAGACCCAGTACTTC.

The gene calls are TRBV11-2 and TRBJ2-1; 10 nucleotides match TRBD2. The germline V gene encodes CDR1 SGHAT and CDR2 FQNNGV. V was pared by 0 bases and J by 8 bases, with 16 bases of the junction left unmatched. The CDR3 runs 19 residues. The CDR3 sequence is CASSLDPPLAGARRDEQFF. CDR3 nucleotides: TGTGCCAGCAGCTTAGATCCCCCCCTAGCGGGGGCCCGTAGGGATGAGCAGTTCTTC.

The CDR3 protein is CASSLGWDEAFF. CDR3 nucleotides: TGTGCCAGCAGCTTGGGGTGGGATGAAGCTTTCTTT. The J gene is TRBJ1-1, the V gene TRBV5-6, with no clear D. The CDR3 consists of 12 residues. V lost 0 bases, J lost 7 bases, and 7 bases lay in between. Germline lookup yields CDR1 SGHDT and CDR2 YYEEEE.

The genes are TRBV25-1 and TRBJ1-2; D not certain. The CDR3 is made up of 13 amino acids. Per the germline V gene, CDR1 is MGHDK and CDR2 is SYGVNS. Trimming removed 1 base at V and 4 bases at J, with 7 bases between. For the CDR3, the DNA is TGTGCCAGCAGTGAATCGGGATTCTATGGCTACACCTTC. Protein: CASSESGFYGYTF.

The rearrangement joins TRBV12-3 or TRBV12-4 to TRBJ1-1, with 8 bases that match TRBD1. J lost 12 bases, V lost 6 bases, and 9 bases had no gene match. The CDR3 contains 12 residues. The CDR3, as DNA: TGTGCCAGCAGCACCATACAGGGGGTGACTTTCTTT. This translates into CASSTIQGVTFF.

The chain is built from TRBV6-2 or TRBV6-3 and TRBJ2-3; TRBD1 matches 8 bases. The junction had 8 bases not matched to a gene; V was cut back by 0 bases and J by 6 bases. Germline lookup yields CDR1 MNHEY and CDR2 SVGEGT. This CDR3 has 16 residues. The CDR3 spells CASSYSGQGASDTQYF. In DNA form, the CDR3 reads TGTGCCAGCAGTTACTCGGGGCAGGGGGCATCGGATACGCAGTATTTT.

This clone was observed a handful of times. The genes are TRBV5-1 and TRBJ1-2; D ambiguous. Germline CDR1 and CDR2: SGHRS and YFSETQ. V lost 4 bases and J lost 6, with 10 bases in between. The CDR3 loop spans 12 amino acids. In DNA form, the CDR3 reads TGCGCCAGCAGCCAGGACCGCCATGGCTACACCTTC. Amino acid sequence: CASSQDRHGYTF.

This chain's CDR3 is CASNMGQQTGELFF. CDR3 DNA: TGTGCCAGCAACATGGGACAGCAGACCGGGGAGCTGTTTTTT. The rearrangement links TRBV7-9 to TRBJ2-2, with 7 bases that match TRBD1. With V trimmed by 7 bases and J by 5 bases, 7 bases remained unmatched. Per the germline V gene, CDR1 is SEHNR and CDR2 is FQNEAQ (reference sequence). CDR3 length: 14 amino acids.

The chain couples TRBV24-1 to TRBJ1-2; the D is unclear. The germline V gene encodes CDR1 KGHDR and CDR2 SFDVKD. The CDR3 length is 12 residues. Trimming removed 3 bases from V and 5 bases from J, with 6 bases in between. The CDR3 DNA reads as TGTGCCACCAGTGATATAGGTTATGGCTACACCTTC. Its protein product is CATSDIGYGYTF.

The CDR3 sequence is CASSIGVSNQPQHF. The CDR3 bases are TGTGCCAGTAGTATAGGCGTGAGCAATCAGCCCCAGCATTTT. This chain connects TRBV19 to TRBJ1-5; D gene uncertain. Germline V gene lookup returns CDR1 LNHDA and CDR2 SQIVND (reference sequence). Trimming took 1 base from V and 1 from J, leaving 5 bases between them. CDR3 length: 14 residues.

The chain is built from TRBV5-1 and TRBJ1-3, with a possible D match to TRBD1 (6 bases). V lost 4 bases, J lost 3 bases, and 8 bases lay in between. Germline CDR1 reads SGHRS; CDR2 reads YFSETQ. CDR3 size: 13 residues. This CDR3 is CASSEDSGNTIYF. The DNA for the CDR3 is TGCGCCAGCAGCGAGGACAGTGGAAACACCATATATTTT.

The chain is built from TRBV6-6 and TRBJ1-3; no clear D. Germline loops: CDR1 MNHNY, CDR2 SVGAGI (reference sequence). Trimming took off 6 bases at V and 4 bases at J, with 7 bases between the two ends. The CDR3 sequence is 12 residues long. This CDR3 reads CASRAGGNTIYF. The CDR3 nucleotides read TGTGCCAGCAGGGCAGGAGGAAACACCATATATTTT.

The genes are TRBV18 and TRBJ1-1; 9 bases map to TRBD1. V lost 5 bases and J lost 0; bases outside the gene matches: 7. The CDR3 loop spans 16 amino acids. Germline V gives CDR1 KGHSH, CDR2 LQKENI. The CDR3 DNA is TGTGCCAGCTCAGGAGGACAGGGGCGAATGAACACTGAAGCTTTCTTT. Amino acids: CASSGGQGRMNTEAFF.

This clone was observed a handful of times. The chain links TRBV7-8 to TRBJ1-2; 9 positions match TRBD1. This CDR3 region has 16 residues. CDR1 and CDR2 (germline): SGHVS, FQNEAQ. V lost 4 bases to trimming and J lost 3 bases; unmatched junction nucleotides: 9. CDR3 protein: CASSSEKGQGHYGYTF. CDR3 DNA: TGTGCCAGCAGCTCAGAGAAAGGACAGGGGCACTATGGCTACACCTTC.

This chain connects TRBV9 to TRBJ2-1, with TRBD1 matching over 9 bases. Looked up from germline, CDR1 is SGDLS and CDR2 is YYNGEE. This CDR3 has 16 amino acids. J was trimmed by 7 bases and V by 2 bases; bases with no gene match: 10. For the CDR3, the DNA is TGTGCCAGCAGCGTGTCCGGGACAGGGAGTTGGAATGAGCAGTTCTTC. Its translation: CASSVSGTGSWNEQFF.

V usage is TRBV18 and J usage is TRBJ2-5; D is undetermined. Trimming took off 3 bases at V and 3 bases at J, with 5 bases between the two ends. CDR3 length equals 12 residues. Per the germline V gene, CDR1 is KGHSH and CDR2 is LQKENI. This CDR3 reads CASSPDEETQYF. CDR3 nucleotides: TGTGCCAGCTCACCCGACGAAGAGACCCAGTACTTC. Variable domain in full (rest from reference TRBV18 and TRBJ2-5): NAGVMQNPRHLVRRRGQEARLRCSPMKGHSHVYWYRQLPEEGLKFMVYLQKENIIDESGMPKERFSAEFPKEGPSILRIQQVVRGDSAAYFCASSPDEETQYFGPGTRLLVL.

The chain uses TRBV18 and TRBJ2-6; 7 nucleotides agree with TRBD1. This CDR3 spans 15 amino acids. The germline V gene has CDR1 KGHSH and CDR2 LQKENI. V shed 5 bases, J shed 2 bases, and the junction held 3 bases outside the gene matches. The DNA for the CDR3 is TGTGCCAGCTCAATCCAGGGGGCTGGGGCCAACGTCCTGACTTTC. Protein sequence: CASSIQGAGANVLTF.

V is TRBV7-3 and J is TRBJ2-1, with TRBD2 matching 13 bases. The CDR3 runs to 15 residues. Germline V gene data show CDR1 as SGHTA and CDR2 as FQGTGA. Trimming took 5 bases from V and 5 from J; bases not matched to a gene: 3. The CDR3 loop reads CASSTSGGANNEQFF. CDR3 nucleotide sequence: TGTGCCAGCAGCACTAGCGGGGGGGCAAACAATGAGCAGTTCTTC. Based on the CDR3 plus reference TRBV7-3 and TRBJ2-1, the full variable domain is GAGVSQTPSNKVTEKGKYVELRCDPISGHTALYWYRQSLGQGPEFLIYFQGTGAADDSGLPNDRFFAVRPEGSVSTLKIQRTERGDSAVYLCASSTSGGANNEQFFGPGTRLTVL.

This clone was picked up one time. The chain uses TRBV10-3 and TRBJ2-5; 7 bases match TRBD2. V shed 4 bases, J shed 2 bases, and the junction held 1 base outside the gene matches. Germline V gene sequence: CDR1 ENHRY, CDR2 SYGVKD. The CDR3 is 13 residues long. CDR3 amino acids: CAISAGGQETQYF. CDR3 bases: TGTGCCATCAGTGCCGGGGGGCAAGAGACCCAGTACTTC.

CDR3 in DNA: TGTGCCAACCGGGACAGGGGGAAGGAGACCCAGTACTTC. Protein: CANRDRGKETQYF. V and J are TRBV7-3 and TRBJ2-5, with 11 positions matching TRBD1. This CDR3 contains 13 residues. J was trimmed by 5 bases and V by 10 bases; bases with no gene match: 6. In germline, CDR1 is SGHTA, CDR2 FQGTGA. Drawing the rest from reference TRBV7-3 and TRBJ2-5, the complete variable domain is GAGVSQTPSNKVTEKGKYVELRCDPISGHTALYWYRQSLGQGPEFLIYFQGTGAADDSGLPNDRFFAVRPEGSVSTLKIQRTERGDSAVYLCANRDRGKETQYFGPGTRLLVL.

J is TRBJ2-7 and V is TRBV29-1, with 7 bases matching TRBD1. Germline V gives CDR1 SQVTM, CDR2 ANQGSEA. With 3 bases clipped from V and 3 bases from J, the junction kept 11 bases outside the gene matches. The CDR3 extends over 15 amino acids. In DNA, the CDR3 is TGCAGCGTTGATAGGGCAGGGGGTTCTTTCTACGAGCAGTACGTC. It yields the protein CSVDRAGGSFYEQYV.

V and J are TRBV11-2 and TRBJ2-1; perhaps TRBD1 as D (6 bases). Germline V CDR1 and CDR2: SGHAT, FQNNGV. This CDR3 contains 15 residues. The ends were cut back, 1 base at V and 3 bases at J, with 10 bases in the middle. The CDR3 spells CASSLVAGDYNEQFF. In DNA form, the CDR3 reads TGTGCCAGCAGCTTAGTGGCAGGGGACTACAATGAGCAGTTCTTC. Variable domain in full (rest from reference TRBV11-2 and TRBJ2-1): EAGVAQSPRYKIIEKRQSVAFWCNPISGHATLYWYQQILGQGPKLLIQFQNNGVVDDSQLPKDRFSAERLKGVDSTLKIQPAKLEDSAVYLCASSLVAGDYNEQFFGPGTRLTVL.